This paragraph reports one TCR beta chain. What it recognizes is unknown. Germline V gene data show CDR1 as MGHDK and CDR2 as SYGVNS. This CDR3 region has 14 residues. Trimming removed 2 bases at V and 0 bases at J, with 6 bases between. Produced via immunoSEQ multiplex PCR; TCRdb's table is partial and in-frame only. The sample consists of more than 95,000 clones, roughly 82% of them appearing once. These data are taken from a study of cytomegalovirus exposure and HLA in healthy donors. General study results and limits: Associated with cytomegalovirus, according to the listing, were 150 to 200 TCR beta chains.

Specimen: PBMCs. This clonotype was sampled from a man aged 18 to 29 in good health and CMV-seronegative. The chain recombines TRBV25-1 with TRBJ2-3; D gene ambiguous. The CDR3 loop reads CASSEPRSTDTQYF. Written as DNA, the CDR3 is TGTGCCAGCAGTGAACCCCGGAGCACAGATACGCAGTATTTT.